This TCR beta chain was obtained from a study of shared clonotypes between healthy human individuals. In replicate PCRs of sorted subsets, roughly 190 ng DNA, about 30,000 T cell genomes, was used. Data came from immunoSEQ multiplex PCR; TCRdb stores just in-frame clones and leaves some out. This table has over 2 million clones, roughly 90% appearing once. A note on this clone: Its antigen is unknown.

CDR1 LNHDA and CDR2 SQIVND come from the germline V gene (reference sequence). The CDR3 covers 15 residues. The junction had 6 bases not matched to a gene; V was cut back by 8 bases and J by 0 bases. Findings and caveats of the study: Depth of sequencing was expected to influence donor clonotype sharing.

The rearrangement links TRBV19 to TRBJ2-3, with 9 bases identical to TRBD2. The sequenced sample consisted of naive CD4+ T cells from PBMCs. As to subset: CD45RA+ positively selected. This TCR came from a young man in good health. Some clones in this sample may be carry-over from other donors' samples. The CDR3, as DNA: TGTGCCAGTCGACCCAGCGGGAGGAGCACAGATACGCAGTATTTT. Amino acids: CASRPSGRSTDTQYF.